This T cell receptor beta chain was sequenced for a study of T cell responses to AZD1222 COVID-19 vaccine. The study's findings and limits: Seropositive AZD1222 recipients at baseline numbered only five or six. Spike regions recognized by vaccine-associated CD4 TCRs spanned the protein, led by 160-218 and 743-854. Spike-specific TCR repertoires showed rising breadth and depth after two AZD1222 doses.

Profiled with immunoSEQ multiplex PCR; TCRdb holds only in-frame clones, not every one. The table includes over 150,000 clones, roughly 87% detected once. Some second doses came at about 4 weeks and others at about 12 weeks; these were pooled. The CDR3 length is 15 residues. Trimming took 3 bases from V and 3 from J, leaving 15 bases between them. Germline V gene sequence: CDR1 KGHSH, CDR2 LQKENI. About this clone itself: Its antigen is unknown.

The sample here was peripheral blood, taken 28 days after the second AZD1222 dose. The receptor was derived from an adult who received the AZD1222 COVID-19 vaccine. The V and J genes are TRBV18 and TRBJ2-7; D may be TRBD1 (6 bases). Here the CDR3 reads CASSPPGTTLYEQYF. CDR3 coding DNA: TGTGCCAGCTCACCGCCCGGGACAACCCTCTACGAGCAGTACTTC.